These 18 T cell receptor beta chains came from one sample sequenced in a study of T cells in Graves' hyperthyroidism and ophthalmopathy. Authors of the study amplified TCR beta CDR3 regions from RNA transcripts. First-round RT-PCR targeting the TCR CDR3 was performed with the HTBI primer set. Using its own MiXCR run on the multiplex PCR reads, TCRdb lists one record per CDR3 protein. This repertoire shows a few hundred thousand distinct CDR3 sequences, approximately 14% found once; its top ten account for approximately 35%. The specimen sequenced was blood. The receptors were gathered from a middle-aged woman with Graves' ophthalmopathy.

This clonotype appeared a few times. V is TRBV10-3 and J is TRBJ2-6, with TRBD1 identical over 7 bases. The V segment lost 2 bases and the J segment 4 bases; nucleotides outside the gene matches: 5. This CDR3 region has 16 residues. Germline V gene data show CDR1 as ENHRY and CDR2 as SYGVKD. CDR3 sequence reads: CAISEQGVSGANVLTF. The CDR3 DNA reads TGTGCCATCAGTGAGCAGGGGGTTTCCGGGGCCAACGTCCTGACTTTC.

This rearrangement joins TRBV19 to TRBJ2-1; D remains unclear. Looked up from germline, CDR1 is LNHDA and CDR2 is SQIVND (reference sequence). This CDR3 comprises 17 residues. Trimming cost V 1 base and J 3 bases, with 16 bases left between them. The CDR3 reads CASSIVGREGGYNEQFF. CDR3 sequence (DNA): TGTGCCAGTAGTATAGTTGGAAGGGAAGGCGGCTACAATGAGCAGTTCTTC.

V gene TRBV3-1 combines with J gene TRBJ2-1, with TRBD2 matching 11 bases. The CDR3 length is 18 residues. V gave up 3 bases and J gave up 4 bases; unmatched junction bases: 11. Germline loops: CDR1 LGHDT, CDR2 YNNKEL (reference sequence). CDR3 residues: CASSHILGTSGMYNEQFF. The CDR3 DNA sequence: TGTGCCAGCAGCCATATTTTAGGGACTAGCGGAATGTACAATGAGCAGTTCTTC.

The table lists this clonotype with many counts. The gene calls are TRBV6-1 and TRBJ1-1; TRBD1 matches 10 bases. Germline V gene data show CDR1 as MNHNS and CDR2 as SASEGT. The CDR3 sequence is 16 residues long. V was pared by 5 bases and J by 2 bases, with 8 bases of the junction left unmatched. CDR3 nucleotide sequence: TGTGCCAGCAGTCCGCGGGGGACAGGGGTAAACACTGAAGCTTTCTTT. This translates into CASSPRGTGVNTEAFF.

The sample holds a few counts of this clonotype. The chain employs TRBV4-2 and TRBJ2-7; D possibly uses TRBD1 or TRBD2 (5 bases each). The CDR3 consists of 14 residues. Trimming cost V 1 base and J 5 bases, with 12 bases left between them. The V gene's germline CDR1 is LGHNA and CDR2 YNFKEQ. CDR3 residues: CASSQVGGSNEQYF. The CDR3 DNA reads TGTGCCAGCAGCCAAGTTGGGGGATCGAACGAGCAGTACTTC.

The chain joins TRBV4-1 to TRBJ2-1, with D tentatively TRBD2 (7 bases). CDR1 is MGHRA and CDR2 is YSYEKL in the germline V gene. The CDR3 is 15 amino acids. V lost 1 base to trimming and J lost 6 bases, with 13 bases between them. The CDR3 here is CASSQAGGRGNEQFF. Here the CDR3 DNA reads TGCGCCAGCAGCCAAGCCGGGGGGCGAGGCAATGAGCAGTTCTTC.

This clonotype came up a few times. DNA for the CDR3: TGTGCCAGCAGCTCGCCGGGACAGGGGCGAGATGAGCAGTTCTTC. This codes for CASSSPGQGRDEQFF. The rearrangement joins TRBV7-9 to TRBJ2-1; TRBD1 agrees at 10 bases. Losses at the gene ends were 4 bases for V and 8 bases for J; bases not matched to a gene: 8. The CDR3 sequence is 15 residues long. The germline V gene has CDR1 SEHNR and CDR2 FQNEAQ (reference sequence).

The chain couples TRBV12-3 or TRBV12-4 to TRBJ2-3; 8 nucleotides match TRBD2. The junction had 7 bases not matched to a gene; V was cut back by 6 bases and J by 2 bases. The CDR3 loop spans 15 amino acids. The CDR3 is CASSLAGITTDTQYF. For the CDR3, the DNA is TGTGCCAGCAGCCTAGCGGGTATAACCACAGATACGCAGTATTTT.

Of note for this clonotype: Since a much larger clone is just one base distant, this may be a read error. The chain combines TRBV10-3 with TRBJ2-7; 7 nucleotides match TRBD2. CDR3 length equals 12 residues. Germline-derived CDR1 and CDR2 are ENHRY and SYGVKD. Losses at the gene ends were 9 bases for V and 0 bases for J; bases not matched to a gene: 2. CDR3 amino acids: CAMGGSSYEQYF. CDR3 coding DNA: TGTGCCATGGGAGGGAGCTCCTACGAGCAGTACTTC.

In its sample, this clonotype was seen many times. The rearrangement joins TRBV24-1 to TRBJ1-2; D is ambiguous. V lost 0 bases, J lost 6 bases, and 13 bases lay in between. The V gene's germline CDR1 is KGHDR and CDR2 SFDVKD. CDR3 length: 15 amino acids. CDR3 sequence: CATSDLHSPEDGYTF. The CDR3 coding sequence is TGTGCCACCAGTGATTTGCATTCGCCAGAAGATGGCTACACCTTC.

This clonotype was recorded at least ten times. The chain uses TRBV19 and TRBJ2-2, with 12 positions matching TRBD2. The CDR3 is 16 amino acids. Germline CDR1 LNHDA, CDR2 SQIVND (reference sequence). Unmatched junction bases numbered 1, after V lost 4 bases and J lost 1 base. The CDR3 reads CASSTTSGRNTGELFF. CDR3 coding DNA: TGTGCCAGTAGTACGACTAGCGGGAGGAACACCGGGGAGCTGTTTTTT. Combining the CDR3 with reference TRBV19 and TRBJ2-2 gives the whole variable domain DGGITQSPKYLFRKEGQNVTLSCEQNLNHDAMYWYRQDPGQGLRLIYYSQIVNDFQKGDIAEGYSVSREKKESFPLTVTSAQKNPTAFYLCASSTTSGRNTGELFFGEGSRLTVL.

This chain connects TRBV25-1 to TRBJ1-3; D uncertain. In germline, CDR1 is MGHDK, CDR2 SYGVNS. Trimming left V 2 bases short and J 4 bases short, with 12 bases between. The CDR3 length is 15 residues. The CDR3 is CASSETTGAGNTIYF. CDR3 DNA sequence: TGTGCCAGCAGTGAAACAACGGGCGCGGGAAACACCATATATTTT.

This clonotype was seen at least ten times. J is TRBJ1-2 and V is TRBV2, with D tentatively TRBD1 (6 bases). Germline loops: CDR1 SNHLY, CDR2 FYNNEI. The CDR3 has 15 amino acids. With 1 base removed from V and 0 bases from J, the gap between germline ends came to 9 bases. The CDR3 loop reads CASSEVRTANYGYTF. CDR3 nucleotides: TGTGCCAGCAGTGAAGTCAGGACAGCTAACTATGGCTACACCTTC.

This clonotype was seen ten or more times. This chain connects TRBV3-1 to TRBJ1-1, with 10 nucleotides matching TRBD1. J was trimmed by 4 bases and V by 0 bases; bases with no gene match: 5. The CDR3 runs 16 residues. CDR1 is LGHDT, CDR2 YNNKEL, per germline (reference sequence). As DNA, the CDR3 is TGTGCCAGCAGCCAAGATTTAGGGACAGGGGCCACTGAAGCTTTCTTT. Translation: CASSQDLGTGATEAFF.

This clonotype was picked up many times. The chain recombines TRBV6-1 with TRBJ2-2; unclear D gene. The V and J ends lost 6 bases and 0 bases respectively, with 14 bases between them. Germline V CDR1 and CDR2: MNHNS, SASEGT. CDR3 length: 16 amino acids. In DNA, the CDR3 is TGTGCCAGCAGGGACGGGTCAACCGCGAACACCGGGGAGCTGTTTTTT. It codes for CASRDGSTANTGELFF.

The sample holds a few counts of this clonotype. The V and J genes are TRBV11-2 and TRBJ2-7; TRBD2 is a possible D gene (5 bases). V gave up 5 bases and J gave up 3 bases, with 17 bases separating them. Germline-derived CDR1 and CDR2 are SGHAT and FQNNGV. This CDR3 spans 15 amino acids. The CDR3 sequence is CASSAGRGPLYEQYF. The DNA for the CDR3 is TGTGCCAGCAGCGCGGGCAGAGGGCCCCTCTACGAGCAGTACTTC.

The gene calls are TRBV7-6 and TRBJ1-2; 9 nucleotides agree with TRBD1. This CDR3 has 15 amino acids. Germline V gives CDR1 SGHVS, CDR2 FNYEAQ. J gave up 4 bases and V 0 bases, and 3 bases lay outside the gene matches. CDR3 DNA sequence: TGTGCCAGCAGCTTAGCGGACAGGGGAACCTATGGCTACACCTTC. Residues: CASSLADRGTYGYTF.

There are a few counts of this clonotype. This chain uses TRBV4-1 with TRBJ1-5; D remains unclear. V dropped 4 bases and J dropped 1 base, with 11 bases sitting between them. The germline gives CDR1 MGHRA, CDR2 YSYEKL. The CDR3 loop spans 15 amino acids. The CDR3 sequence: CASSPERLSNQPQHF. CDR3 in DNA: TGCGCCAGCAGCCCAGAAAGACTGAGCAATCAGCCCCAGCATTTT.